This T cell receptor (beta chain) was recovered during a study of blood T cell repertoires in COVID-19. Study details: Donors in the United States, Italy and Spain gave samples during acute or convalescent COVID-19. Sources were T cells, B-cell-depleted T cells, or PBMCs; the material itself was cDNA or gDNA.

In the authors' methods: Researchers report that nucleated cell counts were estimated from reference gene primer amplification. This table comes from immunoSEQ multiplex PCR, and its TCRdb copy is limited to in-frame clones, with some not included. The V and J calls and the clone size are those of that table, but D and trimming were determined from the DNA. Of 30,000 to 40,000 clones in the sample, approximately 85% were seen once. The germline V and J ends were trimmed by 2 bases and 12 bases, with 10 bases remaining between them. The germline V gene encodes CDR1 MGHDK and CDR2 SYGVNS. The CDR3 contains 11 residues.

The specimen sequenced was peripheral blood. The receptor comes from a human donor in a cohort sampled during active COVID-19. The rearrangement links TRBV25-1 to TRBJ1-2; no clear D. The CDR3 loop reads CASSESSFHTF. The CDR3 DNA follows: TGTGCCAGCAGTGAAAGCTCTTTCCACACCTTC.